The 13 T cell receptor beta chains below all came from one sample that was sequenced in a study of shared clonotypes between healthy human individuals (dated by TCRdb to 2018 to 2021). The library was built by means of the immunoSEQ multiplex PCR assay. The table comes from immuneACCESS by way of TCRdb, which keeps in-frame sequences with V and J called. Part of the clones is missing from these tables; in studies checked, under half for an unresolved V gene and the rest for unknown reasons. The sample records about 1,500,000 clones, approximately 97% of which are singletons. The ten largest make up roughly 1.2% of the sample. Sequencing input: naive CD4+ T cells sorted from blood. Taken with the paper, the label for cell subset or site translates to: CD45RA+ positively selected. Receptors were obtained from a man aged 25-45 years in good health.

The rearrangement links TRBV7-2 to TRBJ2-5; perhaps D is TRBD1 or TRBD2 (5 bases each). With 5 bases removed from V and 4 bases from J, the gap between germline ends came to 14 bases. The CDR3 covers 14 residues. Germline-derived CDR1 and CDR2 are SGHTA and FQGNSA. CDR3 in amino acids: CASSRDTRGETQYF. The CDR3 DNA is TGTGCCAGCAGCCGAGATACGAGGGGAGAGACCCAGTACTTC.

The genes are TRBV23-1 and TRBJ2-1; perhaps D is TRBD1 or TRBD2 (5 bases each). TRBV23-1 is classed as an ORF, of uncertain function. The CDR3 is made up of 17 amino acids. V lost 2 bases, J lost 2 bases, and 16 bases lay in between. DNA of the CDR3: TGCGCCAGCAGTCAACGTGGAGCGCAGGGACCCTACAATGAGCAGTTCTTC. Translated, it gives CASSQRGAQGPYNEQFF.

The CDR3 region has the DNA TGTGCCAGCAGCTTAGGCCTACTAGGCAATGAGCAGTTCTTC. This translates into CASSLGLLGNEQFF. The chain is built from TRBV11-3 and TRBJ2-1, with D possibly TRBD2 on 5 matching bases. V shed 1 base and J shed 6 bases, with 10 bases lying between them. The CDR3 is 14 amino acids. Germline lookup yields CDR1 SGHNT and CDR2 YENEEA.

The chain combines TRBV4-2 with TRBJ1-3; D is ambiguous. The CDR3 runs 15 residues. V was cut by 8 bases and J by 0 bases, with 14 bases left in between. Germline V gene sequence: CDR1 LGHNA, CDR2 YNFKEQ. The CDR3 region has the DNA TGTGCCAGCGCGCCTGGCAGATCCTCTGGAAACACCATATATTTT. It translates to CASAPGRSSGNTIYF.

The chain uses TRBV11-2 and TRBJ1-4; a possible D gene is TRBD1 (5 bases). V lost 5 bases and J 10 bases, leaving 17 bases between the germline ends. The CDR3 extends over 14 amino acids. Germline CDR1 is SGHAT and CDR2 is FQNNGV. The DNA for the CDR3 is TGTGCCAGCAGCAAGGGGAGAAGGGAAGGAAAACTGTTTTTT. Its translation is CASSKGRREGKLFF.

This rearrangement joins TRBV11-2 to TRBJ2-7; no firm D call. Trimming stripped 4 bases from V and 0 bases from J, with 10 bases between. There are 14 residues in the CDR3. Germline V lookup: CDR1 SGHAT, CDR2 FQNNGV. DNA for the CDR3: TGTGCCAGCAGCTCCGGTACCACCTCCTACGAGCAGTACTTC. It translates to CASSSGTTSYEQYF.

CDR3 nucleotide sequence: TGCGGCGGGTTGGGGGGCGAAAGAGCTTTCTTT. Translation gives CGGLGGERAFF. This chain links TRBV29-1 with TRBJ1-1; a weak D match, TRBD1 (6 bases). The germline CDR1 and CDR2 sequences are SQVTM and ANQGSEA. The CDR3 is 11 amino acids.

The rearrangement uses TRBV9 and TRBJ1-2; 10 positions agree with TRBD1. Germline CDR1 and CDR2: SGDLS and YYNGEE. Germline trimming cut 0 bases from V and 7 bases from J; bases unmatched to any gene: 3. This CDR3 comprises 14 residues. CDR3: CASSVGTGGGGYTF. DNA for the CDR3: TGTGCCAGCAGCGTAGGGACAGGGGGAGGTGGCTACACCTTC. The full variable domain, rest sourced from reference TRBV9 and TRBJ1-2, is DSGVTQTPKHLITATGQRVTLRCSPRSGDLSVYWYQQSLDQGLQFLIQYYNGEERAKGNILERFSAQQFPDLHSELNLSSLELGDSALYFCASSVGTGGGGYTFGSGTRLTVV.

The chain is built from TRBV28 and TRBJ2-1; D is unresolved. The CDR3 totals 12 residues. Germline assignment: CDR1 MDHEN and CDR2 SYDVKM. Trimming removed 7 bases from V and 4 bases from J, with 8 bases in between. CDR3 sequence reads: CASNTEYNEQFF. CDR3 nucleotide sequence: TGTGCCAGCAACACAGAATACAATGAGCAGTTCTTC.

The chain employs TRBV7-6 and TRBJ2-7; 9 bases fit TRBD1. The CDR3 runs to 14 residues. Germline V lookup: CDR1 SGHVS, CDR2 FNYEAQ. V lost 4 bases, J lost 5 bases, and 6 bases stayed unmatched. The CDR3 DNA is TGTGCCAGCAGCTCGACAGGGGGTTTGGACGAGCAGTACTTC. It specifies CASSSTGGLDEQYF.

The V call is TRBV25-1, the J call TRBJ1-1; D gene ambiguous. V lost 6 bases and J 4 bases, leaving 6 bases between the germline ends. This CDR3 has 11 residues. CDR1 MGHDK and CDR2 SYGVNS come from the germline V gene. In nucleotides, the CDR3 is TGTGCCAGCAGCCTGACCACTGAAGCTTTCTTT. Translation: CASSLTTEAFF.

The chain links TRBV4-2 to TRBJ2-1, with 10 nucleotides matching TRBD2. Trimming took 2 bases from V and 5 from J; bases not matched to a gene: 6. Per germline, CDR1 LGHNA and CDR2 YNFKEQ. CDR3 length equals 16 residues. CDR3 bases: TGTGCCAGCAGCCAAACAGCGGGAGGGACGAACAATGAGCAGTTCTTC. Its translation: CASSQTAGGTNNEQFF.

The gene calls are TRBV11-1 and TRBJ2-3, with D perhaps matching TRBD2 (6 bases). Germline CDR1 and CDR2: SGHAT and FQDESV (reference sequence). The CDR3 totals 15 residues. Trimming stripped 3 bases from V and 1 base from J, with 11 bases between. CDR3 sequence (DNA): TGTGCCAGCAGCTTGTCGGGGGTTGGCACAGATACGCAGTATTTT. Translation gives CASSLSGVGTDTQYF.